The next 22 T cell receptor beta chains were all read from a single sample in a study of blood T cell repertoires in COVID-19. Profiling relied on immunoSEQ multiplex PCR, and the TCRdb table lists in-frame clones only, not all of them. The sample lists over 200,000 clones, 85% to 90% occurring once. Sequenced sample: peripheral blood. The receptors derive from a woman aged 55 to 70 with acute or convalescent COVID-19.

This clone was counted once. Other DNA sequences within the sample encode an identical CDR3. The chain couples TRBV19 to TRBJ1-5, with 7 bases lining up with TRBD1. Germline CDR1 LNHDA, CDR2 SQIVND (reference sequence). Losses at the gene ends were 6 bases for V and 4 bases for J; bases not matched to a gene: 6. The length of the CDR3 is 14 residues. In nucleotides, the CDR3 is TGTGCCAGTAGCACCGACAGGGTGAATCAGCCCCAGCATTTT. This encodes CASSTDRVNQPQHF.

The chain links TRBV18 to TRBJ2-2; tentative D call: TRBD2 (6 bases). The CDR3 is made up of 14 amino acids. V lost 3 bases and J 2 bases, leaving 7 bases between the germline ends. Germline V gene sequence: CDR1 KGHSH, CDR2 LQKENI. The DNA of the CDR3 is TGTGCCAGCTCACCCGGGGGAAACACCGGGGAGCTGTTTTTT. It translates to CASSPGGNTGELFF.

This rearrangement joins TRBV7-3 to TRBJ2-5; 9 bases align to TRBD1. V lost 3 bases, J lost 4 bases, and 6 bases stayed unmatched. Germline CDR1 is SGHTA and CDR2 is FQGTGA. The CDR3 has 15 amino acids. CDR3 loop: CASSFSDRGTETQYF. In DNA, the CDR3 is TGTGCCAGCAGCTTCTCGGACAGGGGTACAGAGACCCAGTACTTC.

The chain uses TRBV5-1 and TRBJ2-2, with D perhaps TRBD2 (8 bases). Germline V gene data show CDR1 as SGHRS and CDR2 as YFSETQ. This CDR3 comprises 17 residues. Trimming shortened V by 2 bases and J by 10 bases, and 24 bases separated the two germline ends. CDR3 protein: CASSFLQGGAGDQELFF. For the CDR3, the DNA is TGCGCCAGCAGCTTCCTCCAGGGGGGAGCGGGAGATCAGGAGCTGTTTTTT. The whole variable domain, remainder taken from reference TRBV5-1 and TRBJ2-2, is KAGVTQTPRYLIKTRGQQVTLSCSPISGHRSVSWYQQTPGQGLQFLFEYFSETQRNKGNFPGRFSGRQFSNSRSEMNVSTLELGDSALYLCASSFLQGGAGDQELFFGEGSRLTVL.

The chain combines TRBV7-2 with TRBJ1-4, with D unresolved. The V gene lost 1 base and the J gene lost 8 bases, with 11 bases spanning the gap. This CDR3 is built from 14 residues. Germline assignment: CDR1 SGHTA and CDR2 FQGNSA. The CDR3 region is CASSLGLRNEKLFF. The CDR3 bases are TGTGCCAGCAGCTTAGGACTGAGGAACGAAAAACTGTTTTTT.

The chain couples TRBV5-8 to TRBJ1-4; 9 positions match TRBD1. V shed 4 bases and J 2 bases; nucleotides not matched to a gene: 9. This CDR3 comprises 17 residues. Germline V gene sequence: CDR1 SGHTS, CDR2 YDEGEE. The CDR3 DNA follows: TGTGCCAGCAGCGGCTCCGGGACAGGGTCGACTAATGAAAAACTGTTTTTT. Encoded protein: CASSGSGTGSTNEKLFF.

The V call is TRBV5-1, the J call TRBJ1-1; weak D call: TRBD1 (5 bases). Germline loops: CDR1 SGHRS, CDR2 YFSETQ. The CDR3 loop spans 14 amino acids. The V gene lost 0 bases and the J gene lost 4 bases, with 10 bases spanning the gap. The CDR3 loop is CASSLAQGGTEAFF. CDR3 nucleotides: TGCGCCAGCAGCTTGGCTCAGGGTGGCACTGAAGCTTTCTTT. Full variable domain (outside the CDR3, taken from reference TRBV5-1 and TRBJ1-1): KAGVTQTPRYLIKTRGQQVTLSCSPISGHRSVSWYQQTPGQGLQFLFEYFSETQRNKGNFPGRFSGRQFSNSRSEMNVSTLELGDSALYLCASSLAQGGTEAFFGQGTRLTVV.

The V and J genes are TRBV6-2 or TRBV6-3 and TRBJ2-5; the match to TRBD2 covers 12 bases. Germline lookup yields CDR1 MNHEY and CDR2 SVGEGT. CDR3 size: 16 residues. Losses at the gene ends were 0 bases for V and 4 bases for J; bases not matched to a gene: 3. CDR3 protein: CASSYSLAGGRETQYF. CDR3 sequence (DNA): TGTGCCAGCAGTTACTCTCTAGCGGGAGGGAGAGAGACCCAGTACTTC.

CDR3 residues: CASSQETDRGPGYTF. The CDR3 region has the DNA TGTGCCAGCAGCCAAGAGACGGACAGGGGGCCTGGCTACACCTTC. The rearrangement joins TRBV3-1 (or the pseudogene TRBV3-2) to TRBJ1-2; TRBD1 matches at 11 bases. The junction had 4 bases not matched to a gene; V was cut back by 0 bases and J by 7 bases. Germline lookup yields CDR1 LGHDT and CDR2 YNNKEL (reference sequence). The CDR3 is 15 residues long.

This clone occurred a few times. The chain combines TRBV18 with TRBJ1-6; possibly TRBD1 for D (5 bases). Germline V lookup: CDR1 KGHSH, CDR2 LQKENI. The CDR3 has 14 amino acids. V dropped 6 bases and J dropped 5 bases, with 11 bases sitting between them. The CDR3 here is CASSRQRDNSPLHF. The DNA for the CDR3 is TGTGCCAGCTCCCGACAGAGAGATAATTCACCCCTCCACTTT.

The chain recombines TRBV5-6 with TRBJ2-7; a weak D match, TRBD2 (5 bases). CDR1 and CDR2 from the germline V gene are SGHDT and YYEEEE. Trimming took off 0 bases at V and 3 bases at J, with 13 bases between the two ends. CDR3 length equals 15 residues. The CDR3 DNA reads as TGTGCCAGCAGCTTGGCGGCTGGACTGATCTACGAGCAGTACTTC. Its protein is CASSLAAGLIYEQYF.

This chain connects TRBV5-6 to TRBJ1-1; D not resolved. V shed 2 bases and J shed 5 bases, with 13 bases lying between them. Germline CDR1 reads SGHDT; CDR2 reads YYEEEE. This CDR3 spans 14 amino acids. CDR3 coding DNA: TGTGCCAGCAGCTTTCTAGGATCCCGTACTGAAGCTTTCTTT. Its protein product is CASSFLGSRTEAFF.

This chain joins TRBV5-6 and TRBJ2-7; no definite D call. The CDR3 spans 12 residues. The V end was cut by 2 bases, the J end by 3 bases, with 6 bases between. Germline lookup yields CDR1 SGHDT and CDR2 YYEEEE. The CDR3 loop is CASSFDIYEQYF. DNA of the CDR3: TGTGCCAGCAGCTTCGACATCTACGAGCAGTACTTC.

This clone was detected a few times. V is TRBV7-9 and J is TRBJ1-2; unclear D gene. The CDR3 contains 14 residues. Trimming shortened V by 1 base and J by 3 bases, and 9 bases separated the two germline ends. The V gene's germline CDR1 is SEHNR and CDR2 FQNEAQ (reference sequence). This CDR3 is CASSLDVTHYGYTF. The CDR3 coding sequence is TGTGCCAGCAGCTTAGACGTGACTCACTATGGCTACACCTTC.

The CDR3: CASSQDTGINQPQHF. The DNA of the CDR3 is TGTGCCAGCAGCCAAGATACAGGGATAAATCAGCCCCAGCATTTT. The V and J genes are TRBV7-8 and TRBJ1-5; D is possibly TRBD1 (6 bases). Germline-derived CDR1 and CDR2 are SGHVS and FQNEAQ. The V end lost 5 bases, the J end lost 4 bases, and 15 bases lay between the germline ends. This CDR3 contains 15 residues. Full variable domain (outside the CDR3, taken from reference TRBV7-8 and TRBJ1-5): GAGVSQSPRYKVAKRGQDVALRCDPISGHVSLFWYQQALGQGPEFLTYFQNEAQLDKSGLPSDRFFAERPEGSVSTLKIQRTQQEDSAVYLCASSQDTGINQPQHFGDGTRLSIL.

This chain links TRBV28 with TRBJ2-3; TRBD2 matches at 11 bases. Germline CDR1 is MDHEN and CDR2 is SYDVKM. The CDR3 length is 15 residues. V gave up 7 bases and J gave up 3 bases; unmatched junction bases: 6. In DNA form, the CDR3 reads TGTGCCAGCATTCATAGCGGGGGGGTTACAGATACGCAGTATTTT. Translation: CASIHSGGVTDTQYF.

The rearrangement links TRBV10-2 to TRBJ2-2, with 12 positions matching TRBD2. Germline assignment: CDR1 WSHSY and CDR2 SAAADI. Trimming removed 7 bases from V and 1 base from J; junction bases left unmatched: 7. The CDR3 spans 17 residues. The CDR3 region is CASKELAGGLNTGELFF. The CDR3 DNA sequence: TGCGCCAGCAAAGAACTAGCGGGAGGATTGAACACCGGGGAGCTGTTTTTT.

The V gene is TRBV9, the J gene TRBJ2-2, with 14 positions matching TRBD2. The CDR3 runs 19 residues. With V trimmed by 4 bases and J by 5 bases, 13 bases remained unmatched. Germline loops: CDR1 SGDLS, CDR2 YYNGEE. CDR3 nucleotides: TGTGCCAGCAGCACAAAACCCGGGACTAGCGGGAGAATTACCGGGGAGCTGTTTTTT. Its translation is CASSTKPGTSGRITGELFF.

This clone was recorded once. The chain is built from TRBV7-9 and TRBJ2-5, with 8 positions matching TRBD1. The CDR3 totals 19 residues. The germline CDR1 and CDR2 sequences are SEHNR and FQNEAQ (reference sequence). Trimming removed 0 bases from V and 5 bases from J; junction bases left unmatched: 17. The CDR3 region is CASSLAGRKRWTGLETQYF. CDR3 nucleotides: TGTGCCAGCAGCTTAGCGGGCCGAAAGAGATGGACAGGGTTGGAGACCCAGTACTTC.

This sequence joins TRBV4-2 and TRBJ2-2, with D possibly being TRBD1 (5 bases). CDR1 is LGHNA and CDR2 is YNFKEQ in the germline V gene. This CDR3 is built from 14 residues. V lost 7 bases, J lost 1 base, and 10 bases lay in between. CDR3 DNA sequence: TGTGCCAGCACGCGCACAGGGAACACCGGGGAGCTGTTTTTT. Translated, it gives CASTRTGNTGELFF.

This clone was seen a single time. The chain combines TRBV12-3 or TRBV12-4 with TRBJ1-4; D is undetermined. This CDR3 has 13 amino acids. Between the trimmed V and J ends, which lost 5 bases and 5 bases, there was a span of 9 bases. The CDR3 loop is CASSAVGNEKLFF. The CDR3 nucleotides read TGTGCCAGCAGTGCGGTTGGAAATGAAAAACTGTTTTTT.

This sequence joins TRBV6-5 and TRBJ2-7; 11 bases line up with TRBD2. Germline V gene data show CDR1 as MNHEY and CDR2 as SVGAGI. The junction had 5 bases not matched to a gene; V was cut back by 6 bases and J by 4 bases. CDR3 length: 14 residues. Here the CDR3 DNA reads TGTGCCAGCAGGACAACTAGCGGGAGTTACGAGCAGTACTTC. This translates into CASRTTSGSYEQYF.